A single sample is the source of the 8 T cell receptor beta chains below, sequenced in a study of T cell changes during pregnancy in multiple sclerosis. The repertoire was sequenced with immunoSEQ multiplex PCR; TCRdb's copy has only in-frame clones and lacks some. The sample yields just over 50,000 clones, approximately 94% seen once. The sequencing used CD4+ T cells from peripheral blood mononuclear cells, collected in the second trimester of pregnancy. The receptors come from a female donor with multiple sclerosis, enrolled in a pregnancy study.

The chain is built from TRBV29-1 and TRBJ1-1; 10 bases map to TRBD1. The CDR3 runs to 15 residues. Trimming took 3 bases from V and 8 from J; bases not matched to a gene: 12. CDR1 and CDR2 (germline): SQVTM, ANQGSEA. CDR3 residues: CSVDLWDRGFPEAFF. The CDR3 DNA is TGCAGCGTTGATCTTTGGGACAGGGGTTTTCCCGAAGCTTTCTTT.

This clone occurred once. The CDR3 here is CASSLDRGRFDGYTF. CDR3 DNA: TGTGCCAGCAGCTTAGACAGGGGGCGCTTCGATGGCTACACCTTC. The rearrangement links TRBV7-2 to TRBJ1-2; TRBD1 agrees at 9 bases. The CDR3 length is 15 residues. CDR1 is SGHTA and CDR2 is FQGNSA in the germline V gene. V dropped 1 base and J dropped 6; count of bases not matched to a gene: 6. Supplemented by reference TRBV7-2 and TRBJ1-2, the full variable domain reads GAGVSQSPSNKVTEKGKDVELRCDPISGHTALYWYRQSLGQGLEFLIYFQGNSAPDKSGLPSDRFSAERTGGSVSTLTIQRTQQEDSAVYLCASSLDRGRFDGYTFGSGTRLTVV.

This chain uses TRBV15 with TRBJ2-7; 9 bases are a match to TRBD1. Losses at the gene ends were 9 bases for V and 3 bases for J; bases not matched to a gene: 6. The length of the CDR3 is 13 residues. Germline CDR1 and CDR2: LNHNV and YYDKDF (reference sequence). The chain's CDR3 is CATRTGGIYEQYF. The CDR3 bases are TGTGCCACGCGAACAGGGGGCATCTACGAGCAGTACTTC.

This clone was picked up one time. The rearrangement links TRBV9 to TRBJ2-3; TRBD2 is a possible D gene (6 bases). The V gene's germline CDR1 is SGDLS and CDR2 YYNGEE. The V gene lost 4 bases and the J gene lost 1 base, with 16 bases spanning the gap. This CDR3 region has 16 residues. The CDR3 reads CASSFTPSGGTDTQYF. CDR3 sequence (DNA): TGTGCCAGCAGCTTTACGCCCTCGGGGGGCACAGATACGCAGTATTTT.

V gene TRBV15 combines with J gene TRBJ1-1, with a possible D match to TRBD1 (5 bases). This CDR3 region has 14 residues. V was shortened by 5 bases and J by 0 bases, with 10 bases between the two germline ends. CDR1 and CDR2 (germline): LNHNV, YYDKDF (reference sequence). As DNA, the CDR3 is TGTGCCACCAGCGGCAGACAGATGAACACTGAAGCTTTCTTT. It yields the protein CATSGRQMNTEAFF.

The CDR3 region has the DNA TGTGCCAGCAGCTACGGACAGGGAGACTATGGCTACACCTTC. Translation gives CASSYGQGDYGYTF. The chain employs TRBV5-6 and TRBJ1-2, with 8 positions matching TRBD1. Looked up from germline, CDR1 is SGHDT and CDR2 is YYEEEE. After removal of 3 bases from V and 3 bases from J, the junction contained 4 bases not matched to a gene. The CDR3 totals 14 residues.

The chain uses TRBV29-1 and TRBJ1-5, with 8 positions matching TRBD1. The V and J ends lost 3 bases and 7 bases, in that order; junction bases with no gene match: 11. The CDR3 extends over 15 amino acids. The germline CDR1 and CDR2 sequences are SQVTM and ANQGSEA. CDR3 sequence reads: CSVEVNGQGGQPQHF. Written as DNA, the CDR3 is TGCAGCGTTGAGGTGAATGGACAGGGCGGGCAGCCCCAGCATTTT.

The chain combines TRBV18 with TRBJ1-2; possibly TRBD1 for D (5 bases). Per the germline V gene, CDR1 is KGHSH and CDR2 is LQKENI. V lost 1 base and J lost 10, with 13 bases in between. CDR3 length: 13 amino acids. CDR3 loop: CASSPRGEAAYTF. The CDR3 coding sequence is TGTGCCAGCTCACCACGGGGCGAGGCTGCCTACACCTTC.